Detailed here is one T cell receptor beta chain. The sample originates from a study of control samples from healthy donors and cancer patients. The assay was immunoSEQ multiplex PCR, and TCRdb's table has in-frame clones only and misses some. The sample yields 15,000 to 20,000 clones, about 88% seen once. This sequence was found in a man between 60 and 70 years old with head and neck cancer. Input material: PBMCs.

CDR3 DNA: TGTGCCATCAGTGAGTCCGACTATGGCTACACCTTC. This gives the protein CAISESDYGYTF. The V call is TRBV10-3, the J call TRBJ1-2; unclear D gene. Trimming removed 0 bases at V and 3 bases at J, with 2 bases between. Germline CDR1 ENHRY, CDR2 SYGVKD. This CDR3 region has 12 residues.